This TCR beta chain appears in the sequencing data of a study of blood T cell repertoires in COVID-19. Study in general: The United States, Italy and Spain supplied acute and convalescent COVID-19 samples.

TCRdb keeps only in-frame clones here, not all; method: immunoSEQ multiplex PCR. The sample holds over 250,000 clones; more than 75% are singletons and the top ten take under 5.5%. The V and J ends lost 6 bases and 6 bases respectively, with 18 bases between them. CDR1 SGHDT and CDR2 YYEEEE come from the germline V gene. The CDR3 has 14 amino acids. Recovered status applied to Cohort 3 donors who had two consecutive negative PCRs. It also applied to those with clearance or with symptom resolution. This receptor was identified in a woman aged 25 to 39 who had recovered from COVID-19. The V call is TRBV5-6, the J call TRBJ1-1, with D maybe TRBD1 (6 bases). Source material: PBMCs or T cells enriched from blood (not recorded which). The chain's CDR3 is CASTTLQGFAEAFF. The CDR3 DNA reads TGTGCCAGCACGACACTACAGGGATTCGCTGAAGCTTTCTTT.